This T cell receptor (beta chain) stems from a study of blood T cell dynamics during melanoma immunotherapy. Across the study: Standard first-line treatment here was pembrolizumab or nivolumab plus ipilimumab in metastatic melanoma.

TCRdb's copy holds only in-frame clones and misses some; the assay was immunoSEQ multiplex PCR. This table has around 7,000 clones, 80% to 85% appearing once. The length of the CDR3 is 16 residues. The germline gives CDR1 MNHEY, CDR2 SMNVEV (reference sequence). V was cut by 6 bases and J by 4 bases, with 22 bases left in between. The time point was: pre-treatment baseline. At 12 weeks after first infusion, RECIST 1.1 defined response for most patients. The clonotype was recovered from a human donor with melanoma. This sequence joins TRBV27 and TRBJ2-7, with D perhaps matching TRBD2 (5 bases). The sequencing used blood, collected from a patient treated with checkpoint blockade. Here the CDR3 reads CASSPNNGLAAYEQYF. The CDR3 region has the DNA TGTGCCAGCAGCCCTAATAACGGGCTAGCCGCTTACGAGCAGTACTTC.